This TCR beta chain was obtained from a study of OX40 agonist ivuxolimab in advanced cancers. TCRdb's copy holds only in-frame clones and misses some; the assay was immunoSEQ multiplex PCR. The repertoire consists of fewer than 85,000 clones, with roughly 84% occurring once and the leading ten covering 6.5% to 8.5%. The germline V and J ends were trimmed by 0 bases and 6 bases, with 13 bases remaining between them. The V gene's germline CDR1 is SGDLS and CDR2 YYNGEE. The CDR3 sequence is 14 residues long. Study-wide findings and caveats: No antigen was identified for the clonally expanded peripheral T cells.

Turning to this clone: The antigen remains undetermined.

Sequencing used CD4+ or CD8+ T cells sorted from blood, obtained in a trial of the OX40 agonist ivuxolimab. The chain carries TRBV9 and TRBJ2-7; a possible D gene is TRBD1 (6 bases). This receptor was taken from an adult with an advanced solid tumor such as melanoma, head and neck, liver or kidney cancer. The CDR3 region has the DNA TGTGCCAGCAGCGTAGGTCGACAGGCACTCGAGCAGTACTTC. Its protein is CASSVGRQALEQYF.